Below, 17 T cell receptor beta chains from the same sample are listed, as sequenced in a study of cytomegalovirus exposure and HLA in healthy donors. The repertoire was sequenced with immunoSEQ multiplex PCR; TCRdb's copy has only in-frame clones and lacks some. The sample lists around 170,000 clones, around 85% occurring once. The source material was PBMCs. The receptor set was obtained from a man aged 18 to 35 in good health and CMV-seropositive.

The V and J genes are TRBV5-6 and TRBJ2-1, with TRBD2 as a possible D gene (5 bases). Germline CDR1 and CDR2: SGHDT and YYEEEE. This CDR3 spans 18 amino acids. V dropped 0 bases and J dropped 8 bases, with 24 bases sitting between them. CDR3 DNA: TGTGCCAGCAGCTTGGCGGGCTCCGGCAGAAGGAGGAATTATGAGCAGTTCTTC. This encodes CASSLAGSGRRRNYEQFF.

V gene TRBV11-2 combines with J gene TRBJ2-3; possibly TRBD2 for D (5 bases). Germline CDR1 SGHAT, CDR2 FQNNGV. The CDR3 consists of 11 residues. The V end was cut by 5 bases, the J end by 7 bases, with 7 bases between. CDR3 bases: TGTGCCAGCAGCGAGGGAAATACGCAGTATTTT. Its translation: CASSEGNTQYF.

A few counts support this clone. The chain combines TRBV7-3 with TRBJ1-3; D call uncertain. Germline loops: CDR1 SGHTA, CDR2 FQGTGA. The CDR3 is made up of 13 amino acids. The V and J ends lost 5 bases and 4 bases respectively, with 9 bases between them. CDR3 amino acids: CASSLYQGNTIYF. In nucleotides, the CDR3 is TGTGCCAGCAGCCTCTATCAAGGAAACACCATATATTTT.

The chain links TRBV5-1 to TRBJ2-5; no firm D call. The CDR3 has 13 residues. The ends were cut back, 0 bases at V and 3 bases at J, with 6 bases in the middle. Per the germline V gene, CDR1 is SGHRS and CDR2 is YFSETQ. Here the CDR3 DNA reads TGCGCCAGCAGCTTGGCCACAGAAGAGACCCAGTACTTC. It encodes CASSLATEETQYF.

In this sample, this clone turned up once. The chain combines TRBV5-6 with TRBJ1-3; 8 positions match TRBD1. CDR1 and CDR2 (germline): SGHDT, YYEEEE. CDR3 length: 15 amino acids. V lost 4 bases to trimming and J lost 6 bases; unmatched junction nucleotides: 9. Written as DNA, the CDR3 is TGTGCCAGCAGCCCTCCGGGACAGGCCCCAAACACCATATATTTT. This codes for CASSPPGQAPNTIYF.

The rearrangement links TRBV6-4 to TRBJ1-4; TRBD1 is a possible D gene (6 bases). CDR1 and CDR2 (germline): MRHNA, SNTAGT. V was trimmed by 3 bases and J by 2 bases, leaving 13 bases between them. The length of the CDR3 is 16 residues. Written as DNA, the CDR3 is TGTGCCAGCAGTGAAAAGGGGGATTGGACTAATGAAAAACTGTTTTTT. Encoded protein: CASSEKGDWTNEKLFF.

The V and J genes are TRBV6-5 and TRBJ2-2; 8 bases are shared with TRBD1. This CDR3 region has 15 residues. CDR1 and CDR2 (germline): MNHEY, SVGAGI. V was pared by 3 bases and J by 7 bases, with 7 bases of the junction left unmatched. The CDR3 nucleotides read TGTGCCAGCAGTTATATCCAGGGGGCAGGCGGGGAGCTGTTTTTT. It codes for CASSYIQGAGGELFF.

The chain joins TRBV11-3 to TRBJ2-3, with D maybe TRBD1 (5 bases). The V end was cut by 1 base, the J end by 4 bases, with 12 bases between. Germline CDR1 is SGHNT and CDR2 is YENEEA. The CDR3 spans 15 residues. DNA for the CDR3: TGTGCCAGCAGCTTAGCCAGGGTTAAGGCAGATACGCAGTATTTT. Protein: CASSLARVKADTQYF.

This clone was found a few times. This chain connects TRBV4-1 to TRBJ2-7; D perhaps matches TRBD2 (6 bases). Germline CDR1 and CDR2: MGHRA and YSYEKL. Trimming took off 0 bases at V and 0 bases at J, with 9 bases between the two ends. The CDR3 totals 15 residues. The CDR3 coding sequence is TGCGCCAGCAGCCAAGAGGAGGGGAGCTCCTACGAGCAGTACTTC. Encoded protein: CASSQEEGSSYEQYF.

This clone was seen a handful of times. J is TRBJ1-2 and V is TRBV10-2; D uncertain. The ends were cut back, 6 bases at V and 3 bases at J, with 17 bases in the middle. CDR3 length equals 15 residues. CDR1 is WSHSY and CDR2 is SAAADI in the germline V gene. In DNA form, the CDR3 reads TGCGCCAGCAGCTATGGACTCGAGGACCACTATGGCTACACCTTC. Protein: CASSYGLEDHYGYTF.

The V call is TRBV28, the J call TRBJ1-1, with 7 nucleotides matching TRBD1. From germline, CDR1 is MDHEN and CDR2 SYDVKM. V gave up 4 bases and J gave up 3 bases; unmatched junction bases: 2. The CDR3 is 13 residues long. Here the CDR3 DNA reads TGTGCCAGCAGTTGGGACAGTGACACTGAAGCTTTCTTT. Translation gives CASSWDSDTEAFF. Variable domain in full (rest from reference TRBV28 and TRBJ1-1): DVKVTQSSRYLVKRTGEKVFLECVQDMDHENMFWYRQDPGLGLRLIYFSYDVKMKEKGDIPEGYSVSREKKERFSLILESASTNQTSMYLCASSWDSDTEAFFGQGTRLTVV.

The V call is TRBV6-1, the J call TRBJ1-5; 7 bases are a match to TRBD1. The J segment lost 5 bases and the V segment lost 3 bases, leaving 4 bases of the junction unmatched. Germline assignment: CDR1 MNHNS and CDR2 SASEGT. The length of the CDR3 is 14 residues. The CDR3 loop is CASSETGYHQPQHF. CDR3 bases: TGTGCCAGCAGTGAGACAGGGTACCATCAGCCCCAGCATTTT.

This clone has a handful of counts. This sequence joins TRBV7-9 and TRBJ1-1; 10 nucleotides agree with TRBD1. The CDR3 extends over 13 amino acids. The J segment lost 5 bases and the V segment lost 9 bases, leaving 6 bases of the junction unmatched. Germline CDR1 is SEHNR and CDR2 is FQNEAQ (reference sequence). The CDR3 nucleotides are TGTGCCAGTCAGACAGGGGGCGGGACTGAAGCTTTCTTT. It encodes CASQTGGGTEAFF.

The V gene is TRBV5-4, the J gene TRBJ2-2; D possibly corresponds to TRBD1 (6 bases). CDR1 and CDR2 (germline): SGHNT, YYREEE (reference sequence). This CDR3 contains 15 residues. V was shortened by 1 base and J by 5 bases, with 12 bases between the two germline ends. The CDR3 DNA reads TGTGCCAGCAGCTTGTTGGGGGCTAATACCGGGGAGCTGTTTTTT. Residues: CASSLLGANTGELFF.

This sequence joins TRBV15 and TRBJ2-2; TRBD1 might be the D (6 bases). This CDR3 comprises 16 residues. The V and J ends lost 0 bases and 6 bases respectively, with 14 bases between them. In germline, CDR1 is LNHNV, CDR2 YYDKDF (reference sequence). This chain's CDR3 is CATSRDPGVASGELFF. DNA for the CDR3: TGTGCCACCAGCAGAGATCCAGGGGTCGCCTCCGGGGAGCTGTTTTTT. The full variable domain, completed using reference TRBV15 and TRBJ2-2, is DAMVIQNPRYQVTQFGKPVTLSCSQTLNHNVMYWYQQKSSQAPKLLFHYYDKDFNNEADTPDNFQSRRPNTSFCFLDIRSPGLGDTAMYLCATSRDPGVASGELFFGEGSRLTVL.

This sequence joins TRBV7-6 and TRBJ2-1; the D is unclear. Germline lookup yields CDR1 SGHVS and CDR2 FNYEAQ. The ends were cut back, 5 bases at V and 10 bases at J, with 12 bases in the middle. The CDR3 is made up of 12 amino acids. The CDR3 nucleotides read TGTGCCAGCAGCGCACCCATCGGGGAGCAGTTCTTC. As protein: CASSAPIGEQFF.

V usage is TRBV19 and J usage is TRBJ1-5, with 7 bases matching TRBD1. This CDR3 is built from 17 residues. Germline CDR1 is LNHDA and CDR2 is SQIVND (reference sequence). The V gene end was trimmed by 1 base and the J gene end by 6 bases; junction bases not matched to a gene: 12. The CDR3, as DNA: TGTGCCAGTAGTATAGGTGGAGGGGGCGGCTTCGCTCAGCCCCAGCATTTT. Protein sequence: CASSIGGGGGFAQPQHF.